This T cell receptor (beta chain) was obtained from a study of T-cell reconstitution after alpha-beta-depleted transplantation in children. General observations from the study: The high TCRbeta diversity at day 60 in some patients came from surviving recipient T cells and thymic progenitors. Counts and diversity of T cells one year after transplant came mostly from newly produced T cells.

Researchers prepared the TCRbeta library using unique molecular identifiers, the study reports. TCRdb re-derived calls from the PCR reads in MiXCR, one entry per CDR3 protein. Found here are about 290,000 distinct CDR3 sequences, 6.5% to 9% of them singletons; the top ten hold 9.1%. Germline V gene data show CDR1 as KGHSH and CDR2 as LQKENI. The V and J ends lost 6 bases and 9 bases, in that order; junction bases with no gene match: 11. The CDR3 runs to 15 residues. This clonotype has only a few counts. Its target is unknown. The sequencing here drew on peripheral blood, taken 360 days after TCRalphabeta/CD19-depleted stem cell transplant. The chain has TRBV18 and TRBJ2-1; TRBD2 agrees at 10 bases. The receptor comes from a female patient between 2 and 10 years old who had a stem cell transplant for Fanconi anemia, so the T cells may come from the graft donor. CDR3 DNA: TGTGCCAGCTCTCAGAGCGGGGGGGCCTATGCTGAGCAGTTCTTC. Translation gives CASSQSGGAYAEQFF.